Following are 16 T cell receptor beta chains from one sample sequenced in a study of blood T cell repertoires in COVID-19. The table came from immunoSEQ multiplex PCR; TCRdb's copy has only in-frame clones and leaves some out. The data contain 250,000 to 350,000 clones, around 90% of them seen just once; the ten biggest clones take up around 4.3%. The sequenced material came from PBMCs or T cells enriched from blood (not recorded which). All receptors derive from a woman aged 18-30 years with acute COVID-19.

This rearrangement joins TRBV3-1 (or the pseudogene TRBV3-2) to TRBJ2-6; D remains ambiguous. The V end lost 4 bases, the J end lost 2 bases, and 9 bases lay between the germline ends. In germline, CDR1 is LGHDT, CDR2 YNNKEL (reference sequence). This CDR3 spans 15 amino acids. DNA for the CDR3: TGTGCCAGCAGCCCCCAGGTTGCTGGGGCCAACGTCCTGACTTTC. It is translated as CASSPQVAGANVLTF.

This clone was observed once. The rearrangement links TRBV30 to TRBJ2-5; D ambiguous. The V and J ends lost 5 bases and 2 bases respectively, with 18 bases between them. The CDR3 has 15 amino acids. In germline, CDR1 is GTSNPN, CDR2 SVGIG (reference sequence). The CDR3 sequence: CAWDPQAAGQETQYF. CDR3 sequence (DNA): TGTGCCTGGGACCCCCAGGCTGCAGGTCAAGAGACCCAGTACTTC.

The rearrangement joins TRBV28 to TRBJ1-1; D unresolved. Trimming took off 6 bases at V and 5 bases at J, with 13 bases between the two ends. CDR1 and CDR2 from the germline V gene are MDHEN and SYDVKM. This CDR3 is built from 13 residues. The CDR3 is CASRTAAGTEAFF. Here the CDR3 DNA reads TGTGCCAGCAGGACCGCAGCGGGTACTGAAGCTTTCTTT.

The chain employs TRBV10-1 and TRBJ2-2; D remains unclear. V gave up 0 bases and J gave up 3 bases, with 11 bases separating them. The CDR3 is made up of 16 amino acids. Germline CDR1 WNHNN, CDR2 SYGVQD (reference sequence). CDR3 region: CASSESLVLHTGELFF. CDR3 coding DNA: TGCGCCAGCAGTGAGTCGCTTGTACTGCACACCGGGGAGCTGTTTTTT.

The chain recombines TRBV27 with TRBJ1-2; D perhaps matches TRBD1 (5 bases). The CDR3 runs 14 residues. In germline, CDR1 is MNHEY, CDR2 SMNVEV (reference sequence). Trimming took off 7 bases at V and 6 bases at J, with 18 bases between the two ends. The CDR3 coding sequence is TGTGCCAGCACCTCCTTTGCGGGGCGCGATGGCTACACCTTC. Its protein product is CASTSFAGRDGYTF.

The chain uses TRBV27 and TRBJ1-1; perhaps TRBD1 as D (6 bases). The CDR3 is 13 residues long. V lost 6 bases and J lost 11, with 19 bases in between. The germline V gene has CDR1 MNHEY and CDR2 SMNVEV (reference sequence). DNA for the CDR3: TGTGCCAGCAGCCCCGGGACACCGCCTAGGGCTTTCTTT. It is translated as CASSPGTPPRAFF.

This clone has only one observation. J is TRBJ1-5 and V is TRBV3-1 (or the pseudogene TRBV3-2); 7 bases are a match to TRBD1. The CDR3 is made up of 15 amino acids. Looked up from germline, CDR1 is LGHDT and CDR2 is YNNKEL (reference sequence). With V trimmed by 4 bases and J by 4 bases, 7 bases remained unmatched. CDR3 amino acids: CASSPSGTANQPQHF. CDR3 coding DNA: TGTGCCAGCAGCCCTTCCGGGACAGCGAATCAGCCCCAGCATTTT.

V and J are TRBV7-3 and TRBJ2-5; 9 bases fit TRBD2. Germline V gene sequence: CDR1 SGHTA, CDR2 FQGTGA. The CDR3 is 15 amino acids. The V and J ends lost 2 bases and 4 bases, in that order; junction bases with no gene match: 5. The CDR3 coding sequence is TGTGCCAGCAGCTTATCCGGACTAGCGATAGAGACCCAGTACTTC. Translating it yields CASSLSGLAIETQYF.

This clone is a singleton in its sample. In DNA form, the CDR3 reads TGCGCCAGCAGTGGTTGGAGTAGCGGGAGCCCAAACTACGAGCAGTACTTC. Amino acids: CASSGWSSGSPNYEQYF. The chain employs TRBV10-1 and TRBJ2-7; 9 bases agree with TRBD2. The CDR3 covers 17 residues. The germline gives CDR1 WNHNN, CDR2 SYGVQD (reference sequence). Trimming cost V 4 bases and J 3 bases; bases outside gene matches: 13.

The V gene is TRBV19, the J gene TRBJ1-5, with D possibly TRBD1 on 6 matching bases. Germline V gene data show CDR1 as LNHDA and CDR2 as SQIVND (reference sequence). V shed 6 bases and J shed 1 base, with 13 bases lying between them. CDR3 length: 15 residues. The chain's CDR3 is CASSTGGLSNQPQHF. DNA for the CDR3: TGTGCCAGTAGCACGGGGGGGCTGAGCAATCAGCCCCAGCATTTT.

This chain links TRBV27 with TRBJ1-5; D may be TRBD1 (6 bases). V lost 2 bases and J lost 6, with 11 bases in between. Germline V gene sequence: CDR1 MNHEY, CDR2 SMNVEV (reference sequence). The CDR3 length is 14 residues. CDR3 residues: CASSLRGAGQPQHF. CDR3 sequence (DNA): TGTGCCAGCAGTTTACGGGGGGCGGGTCAGCCCCAGCATTTT.

The CDR3 nucleotides are TGTGCCAGCAGGTCCCAGGGTGCCCCCGGGGAGCTGTTTTTT. Amino acid sequence: CASRSQGAPGELFF. The J gene is TRBJ2-2, the V gene TRBV6-5; TRBD1 is a possible D gene (5 bases). Germline-derived CDR1 and CDR2 are MNHEY and SVGAGI. Trimming stripped 6 bases from V and 6 bases from J, with 14 bases between. The length of the CDR3 is 14 residues.

The chain is built from TRBV27 and TRBJ2-1; perhaps TRBD2 as D (5 bases). The V end was cut by 4 bases, the J end by 4 bases, with 20 bases between. The CDR3 runs 17 residues. The germline CDR1 and CDR2 sequences are MNHEY and SMNVEV (reference sequence). The CDR3 spells CASSSGRLPAGYNEQFF. CDR3 nucleotides: TGTGCCAGCAGTTCCGGACGACTACCTGCTGGTTACAATGAGCAGTTCTTC.

J is TRBJ1-2 and V is TRBV3-1 (or the pseudogene TRBV3-2); D gene ambiguous. V was shortened by 1 base and J by 2 bases, with 8 bases between the two germline ends. The length of the CDR3 is 14 residues. Germline CDR1 LGHDT, CDR2 YNNKEL (reference sequence). CDR3 amino acids: CASSQVNSNYGYTF. Here the CDR3 DNA reads TGTGCCAGCAGCCAAGTTAACAGCAACTATGGCTACACCTTC.

The V gene is TRBV5-1, the J gene TRBJ2-7; possibly TRBD2 for D (5 bases). With 0 bases removed from V and 2 bases from J, the gap between germline ends came to 6 bases. Germline V gene data show CDR1 as SGHRS and CDR2 as YFSETQ. This CDR3 is 13 amino acids long. CDR3 DNA sequence: TGCGCCAGCAGCTTGGGAGGGACCTACGAGCAGTACTTC. This codes for CASSLGGTYEQYF.

This chain uses TRBV9 with TRBJ1-6; weak D call: TRBD1 (6 bases). Germline CDR1 and CDR2: SGDLS and YYNGEE. This CDR3 spans 15 amino acids. The V gene lost 6 bases and the J gene lost 7 bases, with 17 bases spanning the gap. The CDR3 loop reads CASTPGGGSNSPLHF. The CDR3 nucleotides read TGTGCCAGCACCCCGGGGGGGGGCAGCAATTCACCCCTCCACTTT.